Below, one TCR beta chain is given with its context. This entry belongs to a study of blood T cell repertoires in COVID-19. This CDR3 is 16 amino acids long. V was cut by 6 bases and J by 0 bases, with 15 bases left in between. Germline CDR1 reads LGHNT; CDR2 reads FRNRAP. Original methodology: Amplification of reference gene primers was used by the study to estimate nucleated cell counts. The method was immunoSEQ multiplex PCR; TCRdb's version includes in-frame clones alone and lacks a portion of them. That table furnishes V, J and clone size, whereas the DNA furnished D and trimming. The sample contains over 200,000 clones, approximately 86% of which appear only once.

The rearrangement uses TRBV12-5 and TRBJ1-3; tentatively, D is TRBD1 (5 bases). Sequenced: PBMCs or T cells enriched from blood (not recorded which). The TCR originated in a woman in her 30s who had been exposed to COVID-19. CDR3 in amino acids: CASGPGLSLSGNTIYF. The CDR3 DNA sequence: TGTGCTAGTGGCCCGGGACTTTCGCTCTCTGGAAACACCATATATTTT.